This passage covers 15 T cell receptor beta chains from one sample sequenced in a study of shared clonotypes between healthy human individuals (dated by TCRdb to the early 2020s). The library came from the immunoSEQ multiplex PCR assay. In its TCRdb copy, this immuneACCESS table keeps in-frame sequences only and misses some clones. Where compared with another copy, unresolved V genes explain less than half of these, and the others have no known cause. The sample table records under 1,100,000 clones; roughly 74% of these occur just once. The top ten constitute under 0.8% of the sample. The sequenced material came from memory CD4+ T cells from PBMCs. Read against the paper, the sample's cell subset or site label means: CD45RA-negative fraction. These receptors were taken from a man between 18 and 35 years old in good health. Some clones in this sample may be carry-over from other donors' samples.

The V and J genes are TRBV10-3 and TRBJ1-2; 7 nucleotides agree with TRBD1. J was trimmed by 0 bases and V by 4 bases; bases with no gene match: 8. The CDR3 has 16 amino acids. Germline V CDR1 and CDR2: ENHRY, SYGVKD. The CDR3 here is CAISGPDRFTNYGYTF. CDR3 bases: TGTGCCATCAGTGGGCCGGACAGGTTTACTAACTATGGCTACACCTTC.

About this clone itself: Other DNA variants within this sample encode the same CDR3. The V and J genes are TRBV7-9 and TRBJ1-5; D not resolved. The CDR3 is 12 amino acids. The germline CDR1 and CDR2 sequences are SEHNR and FQNEAQ (reference sequence). V lost 1 base and J 10 bases, leaving 8 bases between the germline ends. This chain's CDR3 is CASSLDPGPQHF. Here the CDR3 DNA reads TGTGCCAGCAGCTTAGATCCGGGCCCCCAGCATTTT.

V is TRBV5-5 and J is TRBJ2-2; D gene ambiguous. V dropped 4 bases and J dropped 5 bases, with 12 bases sitting between them. This CDR3 is 14 amino acids long. Germline CDR1 and CDR2: SGHKS and YYEKEE (reference sequence). In DNA form, the CDR3 reads TGTGCCAGCAGCCTGGGGTCCGGAACCGGGGAGCTGTTTTTT. It translates to CASSLGSGTGELFF.

The chain is built from TRBV10-2 and TRBJ2-1, with 8 bases that match TRBD2. Germline lookup yields CDR1 WSHSY and CDR2 SAAADI. Trimming removed 5 bases from V and 4 bases from J; junction bases left unmatched: 4. This CDR3 is 14 amino acids long. The CDR3 DNA follows: TGCGCCAGCAGTCTAGCGGGCTCATACAATGAGCAGTTCTTC. It is translated as CASSLAGSYNEQFF.

The chain uses TRBV28 and TRBJ2-7; D perhaps matches TRBD2 (6 bases). Trimming took off 5 bases at V and 4 bases at J, with 18 bases between the two ends. The CDR3 is made up of 15 amino acids. Germline V gene sequence: CDR1 MDHEN, CDR2 SYDVKM. CDR3 loop: CASSLPGLGEYEQYF. The CDR3 nucleotides read TGTGCCAGCAGTCTACCGGGACTGGGGGAATACGAGCAGTACTTC.

This sequence joins TRBV28 and TRBJ2-2, with D perhaps assigned TRBD1 or TRBD2 (5 bases each). V was cut by 5 bases and J by 10 bases, with 17 bases left in between. CDR3 length equals 14 residues. CDR1 is MDHEN and CDR2 is SYDVKM in the germline V gene. The CDR3 region has the DNA TGTGCCAGCAGTCTAGACCGGGACCTCGCGGAGCTGTTTTTT. It specifies CASSLDRDLAELFF.

This rearrangement joins TRBV5-1 to TRBJ2-2; tentatively, D is TRBD2 (6 bases). Germline assignment: CDR1 SGHRS and CDR2 YFSETQ. The V end lost 1 base, the J end lost 4 bases, and 11 bases lay between the germline ends. This CDR3 contains 15 residues. As DNA, the CDR3 is TGCGCCAGCAGCTTGTTCGGGGACTCCACCGGGGAGCTGTTTTTT. The encoded protein is CASSLFGDSTGELFF.

Concerning this clone itself: Other DNA sequences from this sample encode an identical CDR3 as well. The V call is TRBV6-5, the J call TRBJ2-7; 10 nucleotides agree with TRBD1. There are 14 residues in the CDR3. CDR1 and CDR2 (germline): MNHEY, SVGAGI. The trim removed 6 bases at V and 4 bases at J, leaving 6 bases unmatched. The CDR3 spells CASSPGQGIYEQYF. DNA for the CDR3: TGTGCCAGCAGCCCGGGACAGGGGATATACGAGCAGTACTTC.

The J gene is TRBJ2-2, the V gene TRBV10-3; D gene uncertain. This CDR3 comprises 16 residues. CDR1 is ENHRY, CDR2 SYGVKD, per germline. V lost 6 bases and J lost 4, with 18 bases in between. CDR3 sequence: CAISPRVGSGTGELFF. For the CDR3, the DNA is TGTGCCATCAGCCCCCGGGTAGGGTCGGGCACCGGGGAGCTGTTTTTT.

The chain couples TRBV5-1 to TRBJ2-3; TRBD1 agrees at 12 bases. J was trimmed by 4 bases and V by 1 base; bases with no gene match: 7. CDR1 and CDR2 (germline): SGHRS, YFSETQ. CDR3 size: 17 residues. The CDR3 DNA reads TGCGCCAGCAGCTTGTCTACGGGACAGGGGGCTGCAGATACGCAGTATTTT. This gives the protein CASSLSTGQGAADTQYF.

This chain connects TRBV6-1 to TRBJ1-1, with D uncertain. The germline gives CDR1 MNHNS, CDR2 SASEGT. The length of the CDR3 is 14 residues. V lost 5 bases and J 1 base, leaving 11 bases between the germline ends. The CDR3 DNA sequence: TGTGCCAGCAGTCGCCCGAAAACGAACACTGAAGCTTTCTTT. It translates to CASSRPKTNTEAFF.

This clone showed up just a few times. Distinct nucleotide sequences in the sample also encode this CDR3. The rearrangement links TRBV5-6 to TRBJ2-7; D not certain. The germline V gene encodes CDR1 SGHDT and CDR2 YYEEEE. V gave up 2 bases and J gave up 1 base, with 10 bases separating them. CDR3 length: 14 amino acids. The CDR3 reads CASSFRPVSYEQYF. The CDR3 DNA is TGTGCCAGCAGCTTCCGTCCGGTTTCCTACGAGCAGTACTTC.

CDR3 in amino acids: CASSPTRGKGAEAFF. CDR3 nucleotides: TGTGCCAGCTCACCAACGAGAGGGAAAGGCGCTGAAGCTTTCTTT. The rearrangement joins TRBV18 to TRBJ1-1; no reliable D call. The CDR3 covers 15 residues. The germline V gene has CDR1 KGHSH and CDR2 LQKENI. The ends were cut back, 2 bases at V and 6 bases at J, with 16 bases in the middle.

The genes are TRBV28 and TRBJ1-4; TRBD1 matches 9 bases. This CDR3 contains 16 residues. J was trimmed by 4 bases and V by 4 bases; bases with no gene match: 7. CDR1 is MDHEN, CDR2 SYDVKM, per germline. CDR3 nucleotide sequence: TGTGCCAGCAGTTGGGGGACAGGGATTGGTAATGAAAAACTGTTTTTT. Its protein is CASSWGTGIGNEKLFF. The whole variable domain, filled in from reference TRBV28 and TRBJ1-4, reads DVKVTQSSRYLVKRTGEKVFLECVQDMDHENMFWYRQDPGLGLRLIYFSYDVKMKEKGDIPEGYSVSREKKERFSLILESASTNQTSMYLCASSWGTGIGNEKLFFGSGTQLSVL.

V gene TRBV7-8 combines with J gene TRBJ2-7, with 7 bases that match TRBD2. The germline gives CDR1 SGHVS, CDR2 FQNEAQ. This CDR3 is built from 16 residues. Trimming at V came to 5 bases and at J to 2 bases, leaving 12 bases not matched to a gene. The CDR3 DNA reads as TGTGCCAGCAGCCTCCCCTTGGCGGGGGACCCCTACGAGCAGTACTTC. This encodes CASSLPLAGDPYEQYF.